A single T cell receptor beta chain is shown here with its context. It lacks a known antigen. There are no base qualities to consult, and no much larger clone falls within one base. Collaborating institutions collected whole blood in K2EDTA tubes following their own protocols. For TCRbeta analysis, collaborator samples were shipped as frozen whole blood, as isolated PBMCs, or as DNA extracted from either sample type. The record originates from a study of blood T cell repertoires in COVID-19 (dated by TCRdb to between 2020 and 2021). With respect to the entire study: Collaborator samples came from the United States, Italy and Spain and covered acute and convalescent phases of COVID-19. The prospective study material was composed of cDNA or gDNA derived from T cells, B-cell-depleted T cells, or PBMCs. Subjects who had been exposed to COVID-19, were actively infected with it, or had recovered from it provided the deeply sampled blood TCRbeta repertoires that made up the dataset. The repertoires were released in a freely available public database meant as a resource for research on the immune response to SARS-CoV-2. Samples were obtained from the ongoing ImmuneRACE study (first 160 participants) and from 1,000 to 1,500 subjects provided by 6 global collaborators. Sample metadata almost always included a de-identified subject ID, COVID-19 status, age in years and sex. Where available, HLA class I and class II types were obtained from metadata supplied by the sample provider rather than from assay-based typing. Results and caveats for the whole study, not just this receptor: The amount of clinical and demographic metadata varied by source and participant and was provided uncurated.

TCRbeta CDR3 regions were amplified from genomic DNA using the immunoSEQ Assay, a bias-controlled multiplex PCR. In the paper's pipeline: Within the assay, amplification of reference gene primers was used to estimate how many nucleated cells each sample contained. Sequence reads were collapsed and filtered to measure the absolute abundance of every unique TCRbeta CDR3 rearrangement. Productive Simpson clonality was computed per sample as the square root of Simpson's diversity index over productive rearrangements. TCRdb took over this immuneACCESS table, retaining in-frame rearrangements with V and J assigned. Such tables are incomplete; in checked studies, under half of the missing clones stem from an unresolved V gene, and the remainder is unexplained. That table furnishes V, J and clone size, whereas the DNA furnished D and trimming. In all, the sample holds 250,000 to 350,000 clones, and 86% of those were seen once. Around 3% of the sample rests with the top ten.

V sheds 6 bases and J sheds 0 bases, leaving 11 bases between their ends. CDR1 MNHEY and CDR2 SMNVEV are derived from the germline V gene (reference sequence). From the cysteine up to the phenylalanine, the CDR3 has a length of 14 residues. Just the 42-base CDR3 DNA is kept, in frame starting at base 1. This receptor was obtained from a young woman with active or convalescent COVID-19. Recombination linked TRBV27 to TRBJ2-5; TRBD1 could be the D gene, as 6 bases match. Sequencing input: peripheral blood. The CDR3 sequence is CASSRRDNQETQYF. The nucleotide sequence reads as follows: TGTGCCAGCAGCCGACGGGACAACCAAGAGACCCAGTACTTC.